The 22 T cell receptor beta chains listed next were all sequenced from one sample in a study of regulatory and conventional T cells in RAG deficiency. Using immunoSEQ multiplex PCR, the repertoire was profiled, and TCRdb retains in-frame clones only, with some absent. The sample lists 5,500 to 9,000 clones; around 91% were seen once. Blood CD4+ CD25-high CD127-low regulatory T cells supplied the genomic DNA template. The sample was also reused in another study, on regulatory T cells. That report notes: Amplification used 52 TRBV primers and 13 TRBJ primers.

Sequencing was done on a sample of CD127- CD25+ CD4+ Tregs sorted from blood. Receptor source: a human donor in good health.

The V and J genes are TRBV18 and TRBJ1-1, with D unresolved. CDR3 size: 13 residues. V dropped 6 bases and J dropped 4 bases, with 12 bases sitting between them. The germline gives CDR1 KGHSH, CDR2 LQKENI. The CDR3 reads CASSLEGSTEAFF. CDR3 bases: TGTGCCAGCTCGCTCGAGGGTTCCACTGAAGCTTTCTTT.

Here the CDR3 DNA reads TGTGCCAGCAGCTTAGTACAGGGAGAGACCCAGTACTTC. Encoded protein: CASSLVQGETQYF. The chain uses TRBV7-9 and TRBJ2-5; weak D call: TRBD1 (6 bases). V was cut by 1 base and J by 4 bases, with 7 bases left in between. Germline CDR1 and CDR2: SEHNR and FQNEAQ (reference sequence). The length of the CDR3 is 13 residues.

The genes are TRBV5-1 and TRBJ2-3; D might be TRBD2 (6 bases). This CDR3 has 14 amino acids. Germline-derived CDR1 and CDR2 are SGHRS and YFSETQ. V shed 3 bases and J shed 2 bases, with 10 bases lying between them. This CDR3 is CASSSGVTTDTQYF. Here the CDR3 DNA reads TGCGCCAGCAGCTCGGGGGTTACCACAGATACGCAGTATTTT. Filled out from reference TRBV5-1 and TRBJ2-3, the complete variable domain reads KAGVTQTPRYLIKTRGQQVTLSCSPISGHRSVSWYQQTPGQGLQFLFEYFSETQRNKGNFPGRFSGRQFSNSRSEMNVSTLELGDSALYLCASSSGVTTDTQYFGPGTRLTVL.

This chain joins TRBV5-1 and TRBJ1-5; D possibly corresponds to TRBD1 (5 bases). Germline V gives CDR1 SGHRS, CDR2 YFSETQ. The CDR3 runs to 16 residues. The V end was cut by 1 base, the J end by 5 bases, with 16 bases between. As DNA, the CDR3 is TGCGCCAGCAGCTTGCAAAAACAGGTATCTGATCAGCCCCAGCATTTT. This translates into CASSLQKQVSDQPQHF.

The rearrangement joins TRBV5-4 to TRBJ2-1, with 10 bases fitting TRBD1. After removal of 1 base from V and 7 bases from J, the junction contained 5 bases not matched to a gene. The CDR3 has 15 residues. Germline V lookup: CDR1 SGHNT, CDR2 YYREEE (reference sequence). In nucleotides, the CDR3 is TGTGCCAGCAGCTTGTTTCCGGGACAGGGGAATGAGCAGTTCTTC. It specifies CASSLFPGQGNEQFF.

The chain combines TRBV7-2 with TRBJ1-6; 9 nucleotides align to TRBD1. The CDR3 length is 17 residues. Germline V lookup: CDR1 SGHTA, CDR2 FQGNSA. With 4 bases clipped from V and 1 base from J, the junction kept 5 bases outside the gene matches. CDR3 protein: CASSSGQGISYNSPLHF. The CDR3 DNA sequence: TGTGCCAGCAGCTCGGGACAGGGAATATCCTATAATTCACCCCTCCACTTT.

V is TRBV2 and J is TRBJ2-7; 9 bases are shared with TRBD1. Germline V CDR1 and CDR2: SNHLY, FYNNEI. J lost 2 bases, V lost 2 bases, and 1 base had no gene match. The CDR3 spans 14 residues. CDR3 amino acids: CASSERDRAYEQYF. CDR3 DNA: TGTGCCAGCAGTGAACGGGACAGGGCCTACGAGCAGTACTTC. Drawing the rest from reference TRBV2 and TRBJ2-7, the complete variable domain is EPEVTQTPSHQVTQMGQEVILRCVPISNHLYFYWYRQILGQKVEFLVSFYNNEISEKSEIFDDQFSVERPDGSNFTLKIRSTKLEDSAMYFCASSERDRAYEQYFGPGTRLTVT.

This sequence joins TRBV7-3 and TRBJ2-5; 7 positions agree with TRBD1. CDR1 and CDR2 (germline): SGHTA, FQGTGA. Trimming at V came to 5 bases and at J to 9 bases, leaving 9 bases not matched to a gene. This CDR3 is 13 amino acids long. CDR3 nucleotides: TGTGCCAGCAGCCCGGGACCGCAGGGGGCCCAGTACTTC. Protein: CASSPGPQGAQYF.

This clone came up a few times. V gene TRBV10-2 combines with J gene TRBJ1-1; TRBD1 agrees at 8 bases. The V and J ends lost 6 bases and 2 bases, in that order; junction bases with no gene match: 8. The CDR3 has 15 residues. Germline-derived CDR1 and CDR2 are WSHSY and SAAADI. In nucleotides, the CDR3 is TGCGCCAGCAGCAGTCGGACAGGGTATAACACTGAAGCTTTCTTT. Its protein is CASSSRTGYNTEAFF.

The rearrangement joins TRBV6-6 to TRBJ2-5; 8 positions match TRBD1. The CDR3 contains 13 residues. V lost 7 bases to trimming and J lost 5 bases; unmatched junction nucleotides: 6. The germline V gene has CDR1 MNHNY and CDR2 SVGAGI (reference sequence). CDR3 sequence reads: CASTQGAQETQYF. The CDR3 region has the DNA TGTGCCAGCACCCAGGGGGCTCAGGAGACCCAGTACTTC.

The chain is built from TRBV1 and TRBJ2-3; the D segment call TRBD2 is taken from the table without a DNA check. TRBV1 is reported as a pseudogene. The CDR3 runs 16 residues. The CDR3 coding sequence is TGCACCAGCGGAAGAGCTAGCGGGGGGTGCACAGATACGCAGTATTTT. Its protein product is CTSGRASGGCTDTQYF.

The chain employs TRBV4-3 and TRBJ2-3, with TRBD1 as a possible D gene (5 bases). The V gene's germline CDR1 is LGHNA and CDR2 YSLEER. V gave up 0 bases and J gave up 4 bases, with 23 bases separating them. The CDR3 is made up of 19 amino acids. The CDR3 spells CASSQDLVLKGLVADTQYF. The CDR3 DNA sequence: TGCGCCAGCAGCCAAGATCTCGTGCTTAAGGGGCTAGTGGCAGATACGCAGTATTTT.

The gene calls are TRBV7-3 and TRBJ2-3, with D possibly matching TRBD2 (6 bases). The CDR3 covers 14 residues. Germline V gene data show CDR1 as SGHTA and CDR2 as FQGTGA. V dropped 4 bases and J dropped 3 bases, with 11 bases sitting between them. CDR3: CASSYGGSTDTQYF. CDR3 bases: TGTGCCAGCAGCTATGGGGGGAGTACAGATACGCAGTATTTT.

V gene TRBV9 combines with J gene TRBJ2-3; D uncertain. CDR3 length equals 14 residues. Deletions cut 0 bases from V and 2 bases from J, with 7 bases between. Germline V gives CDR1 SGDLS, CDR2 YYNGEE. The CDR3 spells CASSVGLYTDTQYF. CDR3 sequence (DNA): TGTGCCAGCAGCGTAGGGCTTTACACAGATACGCAGTATTTT.

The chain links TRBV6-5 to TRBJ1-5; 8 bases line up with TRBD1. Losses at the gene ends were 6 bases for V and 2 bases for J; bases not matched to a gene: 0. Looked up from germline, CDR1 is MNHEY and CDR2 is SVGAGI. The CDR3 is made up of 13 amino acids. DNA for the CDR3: TGTGCCAGCAGGACAGGGGGCAATCAGCCCCAGCATTTT. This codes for CASRTGGNQPQHF.

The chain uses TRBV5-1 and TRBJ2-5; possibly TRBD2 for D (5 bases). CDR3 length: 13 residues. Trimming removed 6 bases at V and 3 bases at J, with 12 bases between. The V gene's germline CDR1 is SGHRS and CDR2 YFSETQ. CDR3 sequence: CASKDLNEETQYF. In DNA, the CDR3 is TGCGCCAGCAAGGACTTGAATGAAGAGACCCAGTACTTC.

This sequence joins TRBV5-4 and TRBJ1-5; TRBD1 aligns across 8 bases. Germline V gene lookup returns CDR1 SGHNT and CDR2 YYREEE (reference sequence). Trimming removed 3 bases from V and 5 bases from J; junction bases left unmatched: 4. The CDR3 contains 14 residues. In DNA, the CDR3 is TGTGCCAGCAGCTCCGACAGGGGCGATCAGCCCCAGCATTTT. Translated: CASSSDRGDQPQHF.

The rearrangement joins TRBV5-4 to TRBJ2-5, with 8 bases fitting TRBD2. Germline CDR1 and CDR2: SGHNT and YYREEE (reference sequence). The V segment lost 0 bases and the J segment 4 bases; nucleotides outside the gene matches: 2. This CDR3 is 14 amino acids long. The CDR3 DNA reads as TGTGCCAGCAGCTTGGAACGGGAGGGAGAGACCCAGTACTTC. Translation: CASSLEREGETQYF.

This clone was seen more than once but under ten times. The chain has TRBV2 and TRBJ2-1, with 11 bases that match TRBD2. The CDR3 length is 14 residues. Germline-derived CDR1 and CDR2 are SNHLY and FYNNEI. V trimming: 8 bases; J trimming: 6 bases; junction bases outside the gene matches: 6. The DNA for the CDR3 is TGTGCCAGCCGGGAACTAGCGGGGGTCAATGAGCAGTTCTTC. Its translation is CASRELAGVNEQFF.

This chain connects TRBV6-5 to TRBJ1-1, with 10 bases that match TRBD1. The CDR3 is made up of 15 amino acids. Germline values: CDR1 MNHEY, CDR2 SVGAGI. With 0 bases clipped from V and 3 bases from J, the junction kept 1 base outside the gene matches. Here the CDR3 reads CASSYSGTGDTEAFF. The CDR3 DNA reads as TGTGCCAGCAGTTACTCCGGGACAGGGGACACTGAAGCTTTCTTT.

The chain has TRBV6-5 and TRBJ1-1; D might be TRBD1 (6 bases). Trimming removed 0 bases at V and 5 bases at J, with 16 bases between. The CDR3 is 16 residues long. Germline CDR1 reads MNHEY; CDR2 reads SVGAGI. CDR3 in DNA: TGTGCCAGCAGTTACTCTGGCTCTAGGGGGGGTACTGAAGCTTTCTTT. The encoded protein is CASSYSGSRGGTEAFF.

CDR3 bases: TGTGCCAGTAGTATCGCGCGGACCGGGGAGCTGTTTTTT. This encodes CASSIARTGELFF. V and J are TRBV19 and TRBJ2-2; D ambiguous. With 3 bases removed from V and 5 bases from J, the gap between germline ends came to 7 bases. This CDR3 has 13 residues. Per the germline V gene, CDR1 is LNHDA and CDR2 is SQIVND (reference sequence). Using reference TRBV19 and TRBJ2-2 for the parts outside the CDR3, the full variable domain is DGGITQSPKYLFRKEGQNVTLSCEQNLNHDAMYWYRQDPGQGLRLIYYSQIVNDFQKGDIAEGYSVSREKKESFPLTVTSAQKNPTAFYLCASSIARTGELFFGEGSRLTVL.